The 31 T cell receptor beta chains listed next were all sequenced from one sample in a study of CD8+ T cells in alopecia areata. The sequencing template was cDNA reverse transcribed from extracted RNA. Sequencing was performed with immunoSEQ multiplex PCR; in TCRdb, only in-frame clones are kept and a portion is missing. This table has 90,000 or so clones, roughly 47% appearing once. Stated treatment: oral pan-JAK inhibitor, 5-10 mg twice daily. The specimen comprised CD8+ T cells sorted from blood, sampled at week 24, from a patient treated with tofacitinib. The receptors were sampled from a human donor with alopecia areata.

This clone was counted between two and nine times. V is TRBV10-3 and J is TRBJ2-5; D is undetermined. The CDR3 totals 13 residues. Germline CDR1 ENHRY, CDR2 SYGVKD. Trimming removed 3 bases at V and 2 bases at J, with 7 bases between. For the CDR3, the DNA is TGTGCCATCAGTGACTCGATTCAAGAGACCCAGTACTTC. It translates to CAISDSIQETQYF.

In this sample, this clone turned up many times. The rearrangement uses TRBV19 and TRBJ2-4; 14 bases line up with TRBD2. CDR1 and CDR2 from the germline V gene are LNHDA and SQIVND (reference sequence). Losses at the gene ends were 9 bases for V and 6 bases for J; bases not matched to a gene: 4. This CDR3 is 14 amino acids long. The CDR3: CASQGLAGVNIQYF. The CDR3 bases are TGTGCCAGCCAGGGACTAGCGGGAGTAAACATTCAGTACTTC.

The chain employs TRBV2 and TRBJ1-2, with D possibly matching TRBD1 (6 bases). Germline CDR1 is SNHLY and CDR2 is FYNNEI. V gave up 5 bases and J gave up 1 base, with 11 bases separating them. This CDR3 spans 14 amino acids. The CDR3, as DNA: TGTGCCAGCAGTCCGCGGACAGTTAACTATGGCTACACCTTC. The encoded protein is CASSPRTVNYGYTF.

The rearrangement joins TRBV6-5 to TRBJ2-7; no clear D. CDR3 length: 13 residues. Trimming removed 0 bases at V and 4 bases at J, with 7 bases between. Germline lookup yields CDR1 MNHEY and CDR2 SVGAGI. The CDR3 DNA sequence: TGTGCCAGCAGTTACTCGAGGCAGTACGAGCAGTACTTC. This translates into CASSYSRQYEQYF.

The rearrangement joins TRBV25-1 to TRBJ2-5; D possibly corresponds to TRBD2 (7 bases). The DNA matches TRBJ2-7 better at its end, which makes the J call doubtful. The CDR3 has 15 residues. Germline CDR1 and CDR2: MGHDK and SYGVNS. The CDR3 region is CASNRSGGGAYEQYF. The CDR3 DNA follows: TGTGCCAGCAACCGTAGCGGAGGGGGGGCCTACGAGCAGTACTTC.

In this sample, this clone turned up a few times. This sequence joins TRBV5-1 and TRBJ2-1; TRBD2 is a possible D gene (6 bases). Germline assignment: CDR1 SGHRS and CDR2 YFSETQ. Trimming removed 4 bases at V and 6 bases at J, with 14 bases between. The CDR3 runs 14 residues. The CDR3 DNA reads TGCGCCAGCAGCAAACCGGGAGACCGCAATGAGCAGTTCTTC. This translates into CASSKPGDRNEQFF.

The chain carries TRBV4-2 and TRBJ1-2; 9 positions match TRBD1. CDR1 is LGHNA, CDR2 YNFKEQ, per germline. This CDR3 spans 16 amino acids. After removal of 1 base from V and 5 bases from J, the junction contained 8 bases not matched to a gene. This chain's CDR3 is CASSQGYPGQGYGYTF. The CDR3 DNA reads as TGTGCCAGCAGCCAAGGCTATCCGGGACAGGGATATGGCTACACCTTC.

This clone has a handful of counts. The chain is built from TRBV4-3 and TRBJ2-1; D is unresolved. V was shortened by 0 bases and J by 0 bases, with 12 bases between the two germline ends. The CDR3 length is 17 residues. The V gene's germline CDR1 is LGHNA and CDR2 YSLEER. The CDR3 loop is CASSQEVGMSSYNEQFF. DNA for the CDR3: TGCGCCAGCAGCCAAGAAGTAGGTATGAGCTCCTACAATGAGCAGTTCTTC.

The chain has TRBV7-2 and TRBJ2-7; 7 bases align to TRBD2. Germline V gene lookup returns CDR1 SGHTA and CDR2 FQGNSA. The CDR3 totals 15 residues. V dropped 1 base and J dropped 2; count of bases not matched to a gene: 5. The CDR3 DNA follows: TGTGCCAGCAGCTTAGGGGGCGGGAGTACCTACGAGCAGTACTTC. Amino acid sequence: CASSLGGGSTYEQYF. Full variable domain (outside the CDR3, taken from reference TRBV7-2 and TRBJ2-7): GAGVSQSPSNKVTEKGKDVELRCDPISGHTALYWYRQSLGQGLEFLIYFQGNSAPDKSGLPSDRFSAERTGGSVSTLTIQRTQQEDSAVYLCASSLGGGSTYEQYFGPGTRLTVT.

The rearrangement uses TRBV5-1 and TRBJ2-5; possible D gene TRBD2, 5 bases. Trimming took 1 base from V and 5 from J, leaving 21 bases between them. The CDR3 is 17 amino acids. In germline, CDR1 is SGHRS, CDR2 YFSETQ. The CDR3 DNA is TGCGCCAGCAGCTTGACGGGTCTGACGGAAGTAGCGGAGACCCAGTACTTC. The encoded protein is CASSLTGLTEVAETQYF.

The chain employs TRBV5-5 and TRBJ2-7; D call uncertain. The germline gives CDR1 SGHKS, CDR2 YYEKEE (reference sequence). The CDR3 consists of 15 residues. Trimming shortened V by 0 bases and J by 3 bases, and 13 bases separated the two germline ends. This CDR3 is CASSLASDAGYEQYF. The CDR3 region has the DNA TGTGCCAGCAGCTTGGCCAGTGATGCAGGCTACGAGCAGTACTTC.

The chain combines TRBV30 with TRBJ2-7; D uncertain. The germline gives CDR1 GTSNPN, CDR2 SVGIG (reference sequence). The ends were cut back, 6 bases at V and 5 bases at J, with 14 bases in the middle. CDR3 length: 12 amino acids. This chain's CDR3 is CACAGSIDEQYF. CDR3 nucleotides: TGTGCCTGCGCCGGGTCCATCGACGAGCAGTACTTC.

The chain employs TRBV2 and TRBJ2-7, with 9 bases aligning to TRBD1. The V segment lost 6 bases and the J segment 2 bases; nucleotides outside the gene matches: 2. The CDR3 is 13 amino acids. Germline CDR1 SNHLY, CDR2 FYNNEI. The CDR3 region has the DNA TGTGCCAGCAGGGACAGGGGAACCTACGAGCAGTACTTC. Its protein product is CASRDRGTYEQYF. Using reference TRBV2 and TRBJ2-7 for the parts outside the CDR3, the full variable domain is EPEVTQTPSHQVTQMGQEVILRCVPISNHLYFYWYRQILGQKVEFLVSFYNNEISEKSEIFDDQFSVERPDGSNFTLKIRSTKLEDSAMYFCASRDRGTYEQYFGPGTRLTVT.

This clone was observed a few times. V usage is TRBV5-1 and J usage is TRBJ2-1; D ambiguous. Germline CDR1 and CDR2: SGHRS and YFSETQ. This CDR3 has 15 amino acids. The V end lost 0 bases, the J end lost 4 bases, and 11 bases lay between the germline ends. CDR3: CASSLGTGLYNEQFF. In DNA form, the CDR3 reads TGCGCCAGCAGCTTGGGGACGGGCCTATACAATGAGCAGTTCTTC.

CDR3 nucleotides: TGTGCCAGCAGTGTATACAGGGGCGAGGAGACCCAGTACTTC. Translated: CASSVYRGEETQYF. This chain uses TRBV27 with TRBJ2-5, with 7 positions matching TRBD1. The germline V gene encodes CDR1 MNHEY and CDR2 SMNVEV (reference sequence). V trimming: 5 bases; J trimming: 5 bases; junction bases outside the gene matches: 8. The CDR3 is 14 residues long.

The chain links TRBV4-2 to TRBJ2-5, with 12 bases matching TRBD2. CDR3 length: 17 residues. Germline V CDR1 and CDR2: LGHNA, YNFKEQ. After removal of 4 bases from V and 3 bases from J, the junction contained 9 bases not matched to a gene. The CDR3 DNA follows: TGTGCCAGCAGCCCTAGCGGGAGGGCCCCCTTCGAAGAGACCCAGTACTTC. Protein product: CASSPSGRAPFEETQYF.

The chain employs TRBV9 and TRBJ2-7; 9 nucleotides align to TRBD2. CDR1 and CDR2 from the germline V gene are SGDLS and YYNGEE. This CDR3 spans 15 amino acids. The V and J ends lost 2 bases and 5 bases, in that order; junction bases with no gene match: 8. CDR3 sequence: CASSVSGGLLHEQYF. The CDR3 DNA sequence: TGTGCCAGCAGCGTGAGCGGGGGGTTACTACACGAGCAGTACTTC.

This clone came up a few times. The chain uses TRBV11-1 and TRBJ2-7; 10 positions match TRBD1. V gave up 6 bases and J gave up 2 bases; unmatched junction bases: 7. CDR1 and CDR2 (germline): SGHAT, FQDESV (reference sequence). The CDR3 sequence is 15 residues long. In DNA, the CDR3 is TGTGCCAGCAGTTCTCCGGGACAGGGGACCTACGAGCAGTACTTC. This translates into CASSSPGQGTYEQYF.

This clone was counted between two and nine times. In the same sample, other DNA sequences code for this CDR3. The chain recombines TRBV13 with TRBJ2-2; D possibly corresponds to TRBD1 (6 bases). Germline CDR1 is PRHDT and CDR2 is FYEKMQ (reference sequence). The CDR3 length is 13 residues. Trimming cost V 5 bases and J 3 bases, with 7 bases left between them. The CDR3 sequence is CASSPGDTGELFF. The CDR3 DNA reads as TGTGCCAGCAGCCCAGGGGACACCGGGGAGCTGTTTTTT.

V usage is TRBV9 and J usage is TRBJ1-4; unclear D gene. The germline V gene encodes CDR1 SGDLS and CDR2 YYNGEE. This CDR3 is built from 15 residues. Trimming removed 4 bases at V and 4 bases at J, with 14 bases between. This CDR3 is CASSPRRESNEKLFF. As DNA, the CDR3 is TGTGCCAGCAGCCCCCGGAGGGAAAGTAATGAAAAACTGTTTTTT. Based on the CDR3 plus reference TRBV9 and TRBJ1-4, the full variable domain is DSGVTQTPKHLITATGQRVTLRCSPRSGDLSVYWYQQSLDQGLQFLIQYYNGEERAKGNILERFSAQQFPDLHSELNLSSLELGDSALYFCASSPRRESNEKLFFGSGTQLSVL.

This clone was observed a few times. The V gene is TRBV15, the J gene TRBJ2-1; no definite D call. The CDR3 has 13 residues. V lost 2 bases and J 3 bases, leaving 5 bases between the germline ends. Germline loops: CDR1 LNHNV, CDR2 YYDKDF (reference sequence). The CDR3 sequence is CATSRSSYNEQFF. CDR3 nucleotides: TGTGCCACCAGCAGATCAAGCTACAATGAGCAGTTCTTC.

In nucleotides, the CDR3 is TGCAGCGTTGAAGAGGGACAGGGACCCTACAATGAGCAGTTCTTC. It yields the protein CSVEEGQGPYNEQFF. The chain couples TRBV29-1 to TRBJ2-1; 9 bases agree with TRBD1. The CDR3 spans 15 residues. With 0 bases clipped from V and 2 bases from J, the junction kept 2 bases outside the gene matches. Germline values: CDR1 SQVTM, CDR2 ANQGSEA.

The rearrangement joins TRBV2 to TRBJ2-5; D is perhaps TRBD1 or TRBD2 (6 bases each). The DNA matches TRBJ2-7 better at its end, which makes the J call doubtful. Germline-derived CDR1 and CDR2 are SNHLY and FYNNEI. There are 17 residues in the CDR3. The CDR3 DNA sequence: TGTGCCAGCAGTGAAGCGCTTGTCGGGGGCAGGTCCTACGAGCAGTACTTC. Amino acid sequence: CASSEALVGGRSYEQYF.

This clone turned up a few times. The CDR3 DNA sequence: TGCAGCGTTGCCACTAGCGGGAGGGCCGCCGGGGAGCTGTTTTTT. This codes for CSVATSGRAAGELFF. This chain links TRBV29-1 with TRBJ2-2; TRBD2 aligns across 13 bases. V lost 4 bases and J lost 6; bases outside the gene matches: 5. Germline V gene sequence: CDR1 SQVTM, CDR2 ANQGSEA. The CDR3 runs to 15 residues.

This chain connects TRBV27 to TRBJ2-2; tentative D call: TRBD2 (5 bases). This CDR3 contains 17 residues. Germline V gene data show CDR1 as MNHEY and CDR2 as SMNVEV (reference sequence). The germline V and J ends were trimmed by 3 bases and 0 bases, with 14 bases remaining between them. The CDR3 sequence: CASSFGPGRANTGELFF. The CDR3 nucleotides read TGTGCCAGCAGTTTCGGGCCGGGAAGGGCGAACACCGGGGAGCTGTTTTTT.

This chain links TRBV11-3 with TRBJ2-1; D is uncertain. V was pared by 5 bases and J by 8 bases, with 10 bases between. Germline lookup yields CDR1 SGHNT and CDR2 YENEEA. This CDR3 contains 12 residues. Here the CDR3 reads CASSPRGDEQFF. In nucleotides, the CDR3 is TGTGCCAGCAGCCCACGAGGCGATGAGCAGTTCTTC.

This clone was seen just once. The chain joins TRBV9 to TRBJ1-3, with 7 bases aligning to TRBD1. CDR1 is SGDLS, CDR2 YYNGEE, per germline. V was clipped by 4 bases and J by 2 bases; unmatched bases: 9. The CDR3 length is 16 residues. This chain's CDR3 is CASSPQTGLAGNTIYF. The CDR3 bases are TGTGCCAGCAGCCCCCAGACAGGGCTAGCTGGAAACACCATATATTTT.

This chain links TRBV4-1 with TRBJ2-7; TRBD1 matches at 7 bases. Germline V gene data show CDR1 as MGHRA and CDR2 as YSYEKL. The CDR3 covers 16 residues. With V trimmed by 3 bases and J by 6 bases, 14 bases remained unmatched. CDR3: CASSHPTGVGHGEQYF. The CDR3 DNA reads as TGCGCCAGCAGCCACCCTACAGGGGTCGGTCACGGCGAGCAGTACTTC.

This clone was seen only once. V usage is TRBV4-3 and J usage is TRBJ2-3, with 9 positions matching TRBD2. The CDR3 runs 19 residues. In germline, CDR1 is LGHNA, CDR2 YSLEER. V was pared by 0 bases and J by 3 bases, with 13 bases of the junction left unmatched. The CDR3 loop reads CASSQDRVSGRRVTDTQYF. Written as DNA, the CDR3 is TGCGCCAGCAGCCAAGATAGGGTTAGCGGGAGAAGAGTAACAGATACGCAGTATTTT.

The J gene is TRBJ2-1, the V gene TRBV9, with TRBD2 as a possible D gene (6 bases). The ends were cut back, 6 bases at V and 3 bases at J, with 16 bases in the middle. CDR3 size: 15 residues. From germline, CDR1 is SGDLS and CDR2 YYNGEE. The CDR3 coding sequence is TGTGCCAGCACCGCCTCGGGAGCCGACTACAATGAGCAGTTCTTC. Its translation is CASTASGADYNEQFF.

This clone has a single count. This chain uses TRBV9 with TRBJ2-7; TRBD2 is a possible D gene (6 bases). The V gene lost 4 bases and the J gene lost 2 bases, with 13 bases spanning the gap. Germline V lookup: CDR1 SGDLS, CDR2 YYNGEE. The CDR3 sequence is 14 residues long. In DNA, the CDR3 is TGTGCCAGCAGCTTTAGCGGATCTACCTACGAGCAGTACTTC. Residues: CASSFSGSTYEQYF.